The clone carrying this TCR beta chain was seen more than once but under ten times. Its specificity is unknown. These data belong to a study of T cells in Graves' hyperthyroidism and ophthalmopathy. Among ophthalmopathy patients, the Clinical Activity Score reached at least 3, the NOSPECS grade reached at least 4, and duration remained under 3 months. RNA transcripts provided the source from which TCR beta CDR3 regions were amplified. Primed by the HTBI set, a first-round RT-PCR was run on the TCR CDR3. TCRdb redid the calling of the multiplex PCR reads with MiXCR, one entry per CDR3 protein. This table holds 330,000 or so distinct CDR3 sequences, approximately 19% found once. Trimming removed 0 bases from V and 5 bases from J, with 6 bases in between. CDR3 length equals 12 residues. Germline V gene data show CDR1 as SQVTM and CDR2 as ANQGSEA. Whole-study results and caveats: Stable hyperthyroidism was separated from ophthalmopathy by a model based on 13 V-J features.

The sequenced sample was blood. The TCR comes from a middle-aged man with Graves' ophthalmopathy. The rearrangement uses TRBV29-1 and TRBJ2-3, with TRBD2 as a possible D gene (5 bases). The CDR3 DNA reads as TGCAGCGTTGAAGAGGGGAGAGATACGCAGTATTTT. Its translation is CSVEEGRDTQYF.